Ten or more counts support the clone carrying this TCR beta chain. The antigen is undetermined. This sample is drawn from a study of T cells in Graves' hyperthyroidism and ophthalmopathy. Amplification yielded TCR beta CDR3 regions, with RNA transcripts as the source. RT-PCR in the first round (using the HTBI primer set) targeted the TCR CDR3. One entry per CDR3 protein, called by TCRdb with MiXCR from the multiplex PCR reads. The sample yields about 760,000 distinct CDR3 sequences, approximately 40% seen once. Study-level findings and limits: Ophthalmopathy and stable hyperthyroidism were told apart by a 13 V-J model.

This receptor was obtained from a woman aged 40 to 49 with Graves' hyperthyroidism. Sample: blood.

The CDR3 DNA reads TGTGCCAGCAGCGTAGGGACGGATCCTACCTACGAGCAGTACTTC. It codes for CASSVGTDPTYEQYF. This chain links TRBV9 with TRBJ2-7; D gene unclear. Trimming cost V 0 bases and J 2 bases, with 12 bases left between them. The CDR3 totals 15 residues. Germline-derived CDR1 and CDR2 are SGDLS and YYNGEE.